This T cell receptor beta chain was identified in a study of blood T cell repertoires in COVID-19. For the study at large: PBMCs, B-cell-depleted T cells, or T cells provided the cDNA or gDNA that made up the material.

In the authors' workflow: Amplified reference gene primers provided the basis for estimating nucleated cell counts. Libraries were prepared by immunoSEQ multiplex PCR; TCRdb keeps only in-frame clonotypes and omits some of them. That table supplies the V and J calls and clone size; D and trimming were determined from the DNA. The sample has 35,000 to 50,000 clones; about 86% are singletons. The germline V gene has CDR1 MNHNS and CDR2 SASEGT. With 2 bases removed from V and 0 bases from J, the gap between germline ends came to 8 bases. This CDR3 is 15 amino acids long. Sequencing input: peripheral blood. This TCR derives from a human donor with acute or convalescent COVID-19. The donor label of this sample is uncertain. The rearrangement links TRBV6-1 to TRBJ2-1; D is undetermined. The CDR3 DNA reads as TGTGCCAGCAGTGAATACTCTGCCTCCTACAATGAGCAGTTCTTC. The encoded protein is CASSEYSASYNEQFF.